These 8 T cell receptor beta chains originate from one sample sequenced in a study of cytomegalovirus exposure and HLA in healthy donors. With 60 Vbeta and 13 Jbeta primers, the PCR was carried out. Using immunoSEQ multiplex PCR, the repertoire was profiled, and TCRdb retains in-frame clones only, with some absent. In the table there are 160,000 or so clones, around three quarters of which are singletons. Sequencing was performed on PBMCs. All receptors derive from a woman in her thirties or forties in good health and CMV-seronegative.

The sample holds a few counts of this clone. The chain couples TRBV10-2 to TRBJ1-5; D is possibly TRBD1 (6 bases). The V gene's germline CDR1 is WSHSY and CDR2 SAAADI. This CDR3 has 13 amino acids. V lost 2 bases and J lost 7, with 9 bases in between. The CDR3 DNA reads as TGCGCCAGCAGTGAGCAGGGGACCCAGCCCCAGCATTTT. The encoded protein is CASSEQGTQPQHF.

The chain combines TRBV9 with TRBJ1-2; D unresolved. Deletions cut 3 bases from V and 8 bases from J, with 11 bases between. The CDR3 totals 12 residues. Germline V gives CDR1 SGDLS, CDR2 YYNGEE. The CDR3 DNA is TGTGCCAGCAGCGGTGACATCTCCGGCTACACCTTC. Protein sequence: CASSGDISGYTF.

The chain employs TRBV25-1 and TRBJ2-7; 10 bases fit TRBD1. CDR1 is MGHDK, CDR2 SYGVNS, per germline. The CDR3 loop spans 14 amino acids. J was trimmed by 2 bases and V by 5 bases; bases with no gene match: 3. The DNA of the CDR3 is TGTGCCAGCAGTCACGGGACAGGGGCCTACGAGCAGTACTTC. Protein product: CASSHGTGAYEQYF.

The V call is TRBV30, the J call TRBJ2-3; TRBD1 matches at 8 bases. The ends lost 5 bases at V and 0 bases at J; junction bases unmatched: 1. CDR3 size: 13 residues. Germline-derived CDR1 and CDR2 are GTSNPN and SVGIG (reference sequence). CDR3 nucleotide sequence: TGTGCCTGGGGACAGGGAAGCACAGATACGCAGTATTTT. This codes for CAWGQGSTDTQYF.

On this clone itself: Within the sample, other DNA sequences also encode this same CDR3. J is TRBJ2-7 and V is TRBV27; tentative D call: TRBD1 (6 bases). The CDR3 has 12 residues. Germline V gives CDR1 MNHEY, CDR2 SMNVEV (reference sequence). V was cut by 6 bases and J by 8 bases, with 14 bases left in between. In nucleotides, the CDR3 is TGTGCCAGCAGCCGTACAGGGTCACAGCAGTACTTC. Translated: CASSRTGSQQYF.

This chain connects TRBV25-1 to TRBJ1-2, with TRBD1 identical over 8 bases. This CDR3 is 15 amino acids long. V gave up 3 bases and J gave up 7 bases; unmatched junction bases: 10. In germline, CDR1 is MGHDK, CDR2 SYGVNS. Here the CDR3 reads CASSDSDRDVFGYTF. The CDR3 DNA reads TGTGCCAGCAGTGACTCGGACAGGGACGTTTTTGGCTACACCTTC.

The V and J genes are TRBV11-3 and TRBJ2-7; TRBD2 matches at 12 bases. The CDR3 covers 17 residues. V was clipped by 1 base and J by 0 bases; unmatched bases: 4. Per germline, CDR1 SGHNT and CDR2 YENEEA. The CDR3 DNA reads as TGTGCCAGCAGCTTAGGTATGACTAGCGGGAGCTCCTACGAGCAGTACTTC. It codes for CASSLGMTSGSSYEQYF.

This clone occurred a few times. The V and J genes are TRBV5-7 and TRBJ1-5, with D possibly being TRBD1 (5 bases). TRBV5-7 carries the ORF label, with uncertain function. V was trimmed by 4 bases and J by 4 bases, leaving 27 bases between them. This CDR3 is 19 amino acids long. The CDR3, as DNA: TGTGCCAGCAGCGGACGACAGTACGCTTCGGTCGCGGGGAATCAGCCCCAGCATTTT. It is translated as CASSGRQYASVAGNQPQHF.